In its sample, the clone carrying this T cell receptor beta chain was seen many times. Its antigen is currently unknown. This sample is drawn from a study of identical twins. V shed 4 bases and J shed 1 base, with 16 bases lying between them. Germline values: CDR1 SQVTM, CDR2 ANQGSEA. The CDR3 covers 15 residues. TCRdb independently ran MiXCR on the 5' RACE reads; one entry per CDR3 protein. Altogether fewer than 650,000 distinct CDR3 sequences are present, 9.5% to 10% being singletons, with the ten largest covering under 3.5%. General study findings and limits: Insertions were fewer in abundant cord blood beta clonotypes, whereas memory repertoires showed none of this pattern.

These data also featured in a second study, about yellow fever vaccine responses in identical twins.

The chain joins TRBV29-1 to TRBJ2-5; no clear D gene. The clonotype was recovered from a woman aged 18-29 years in good health. The sample taken for sequencing was PBMCs. The chain's CDR3 is CSVGWGTSLQETQYF. CDR3 DNA: TGCAGCGTTGGATGGGGTACCAGCCTCCAAGAGACCCAGTACTTC.